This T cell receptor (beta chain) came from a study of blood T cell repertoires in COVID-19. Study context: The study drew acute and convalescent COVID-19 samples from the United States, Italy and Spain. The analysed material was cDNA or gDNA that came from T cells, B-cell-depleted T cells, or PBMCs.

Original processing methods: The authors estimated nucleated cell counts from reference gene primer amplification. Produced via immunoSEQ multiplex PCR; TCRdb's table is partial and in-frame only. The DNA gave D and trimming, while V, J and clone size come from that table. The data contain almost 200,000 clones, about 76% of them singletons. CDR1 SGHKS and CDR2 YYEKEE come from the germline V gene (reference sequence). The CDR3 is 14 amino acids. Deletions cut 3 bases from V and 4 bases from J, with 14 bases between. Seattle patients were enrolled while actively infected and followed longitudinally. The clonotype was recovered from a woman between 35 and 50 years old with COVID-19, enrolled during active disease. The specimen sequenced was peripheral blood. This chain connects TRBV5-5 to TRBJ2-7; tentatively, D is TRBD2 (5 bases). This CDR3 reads CASSSRVPGYEQYF. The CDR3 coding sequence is TGTGCCAGCAGCTCGAGAGTCCCGGGGTACGAGCAGTACTTC.